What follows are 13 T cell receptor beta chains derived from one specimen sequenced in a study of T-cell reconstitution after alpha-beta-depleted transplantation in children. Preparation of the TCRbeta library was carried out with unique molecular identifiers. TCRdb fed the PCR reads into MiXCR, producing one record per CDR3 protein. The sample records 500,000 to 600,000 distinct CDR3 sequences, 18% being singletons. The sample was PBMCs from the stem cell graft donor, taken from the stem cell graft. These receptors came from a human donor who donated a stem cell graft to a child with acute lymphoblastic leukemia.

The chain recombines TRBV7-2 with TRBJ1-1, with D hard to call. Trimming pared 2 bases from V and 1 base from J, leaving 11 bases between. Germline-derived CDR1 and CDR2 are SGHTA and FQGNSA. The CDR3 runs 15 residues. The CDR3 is CASSLPGAGNTEAFF. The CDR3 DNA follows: TGTGCCAGCAGCTTACCAGGAGCGGGGAACACTGAAGCTTTCTTT.

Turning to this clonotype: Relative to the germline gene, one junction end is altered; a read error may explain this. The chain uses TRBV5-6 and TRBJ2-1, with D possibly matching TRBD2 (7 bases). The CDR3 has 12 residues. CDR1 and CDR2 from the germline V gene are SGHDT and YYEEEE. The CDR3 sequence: CASSYSGAGGSF. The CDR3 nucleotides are TGTGCCAGCAGCTACTCGGGGGCCGGGGGGTCCTTC.

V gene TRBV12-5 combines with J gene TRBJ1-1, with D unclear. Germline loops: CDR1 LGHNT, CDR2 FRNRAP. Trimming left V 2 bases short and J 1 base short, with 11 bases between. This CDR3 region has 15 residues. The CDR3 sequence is CASGLKMESNTEAFF. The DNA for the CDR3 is TGTGCTAGTGGTTTGAAGATGGAGTCGAACACTGAAGCTTTCTTT.

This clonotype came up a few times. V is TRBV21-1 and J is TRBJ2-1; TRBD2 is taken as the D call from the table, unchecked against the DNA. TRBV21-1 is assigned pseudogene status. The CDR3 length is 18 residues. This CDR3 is CASSKGFYGRASYNEQFF. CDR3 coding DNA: TGTGCCAGCAGCAAAGGTTTTTACGGGAGGGCCTCCTACAATGAGCAGTTCTTC.

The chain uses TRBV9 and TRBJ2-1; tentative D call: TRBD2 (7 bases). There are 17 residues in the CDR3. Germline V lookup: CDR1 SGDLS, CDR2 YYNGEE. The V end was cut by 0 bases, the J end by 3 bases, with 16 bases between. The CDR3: CASSVDGGRGGYNEQFF. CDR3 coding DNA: TGTGCCAGCAGCGTAGACGGTGGGAGGGGGGGCTACAATGAGCAGTTCTTC. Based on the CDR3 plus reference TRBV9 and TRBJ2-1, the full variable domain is DSGVTQTPKHLITATGQRVTLRCSPRSGDLSVYWYQQSLDQGLQFLIQYYNGEERAKGNILERFSAQQFPDLHSELNLSSLELGDSALYFCASSVDGGRGGYNEQFFGPGTRLTVL.

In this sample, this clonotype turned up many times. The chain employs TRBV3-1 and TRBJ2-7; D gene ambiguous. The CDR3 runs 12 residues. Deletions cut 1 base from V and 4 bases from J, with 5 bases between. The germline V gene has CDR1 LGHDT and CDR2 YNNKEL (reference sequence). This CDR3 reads CASSQVGYEQYF. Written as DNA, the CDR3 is TGTGCCAGCAGCCAAGTTGGGTACGAGCAGTACTTC.

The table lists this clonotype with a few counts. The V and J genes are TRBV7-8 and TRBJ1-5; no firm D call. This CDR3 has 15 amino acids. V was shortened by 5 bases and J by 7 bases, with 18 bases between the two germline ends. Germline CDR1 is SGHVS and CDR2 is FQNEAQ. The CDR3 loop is CASSQLTTGSQPQHF. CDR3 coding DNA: TGTGCCAGCAGCCAACTGACCACGGGTAGCCAGCCCCAGCATTTT.

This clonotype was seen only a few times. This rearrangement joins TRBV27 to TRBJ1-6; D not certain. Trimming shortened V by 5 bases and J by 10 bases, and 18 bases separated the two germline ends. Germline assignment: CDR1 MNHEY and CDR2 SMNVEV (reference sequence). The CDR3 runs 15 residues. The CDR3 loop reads CASSITTTPGSPLHF. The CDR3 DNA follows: TGTGCCAGCAGTATAACGACAACTCCGGGATCACCCCTCCACTTT.

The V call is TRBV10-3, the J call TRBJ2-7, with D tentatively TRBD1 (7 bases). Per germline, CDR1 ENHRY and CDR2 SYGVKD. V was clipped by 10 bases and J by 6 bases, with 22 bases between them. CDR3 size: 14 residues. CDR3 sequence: CATLRDRSFLEQYF. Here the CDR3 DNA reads TGTGCCACCCTGCGGGACAGATCCTTCCTCGAGCAGTACTTC.

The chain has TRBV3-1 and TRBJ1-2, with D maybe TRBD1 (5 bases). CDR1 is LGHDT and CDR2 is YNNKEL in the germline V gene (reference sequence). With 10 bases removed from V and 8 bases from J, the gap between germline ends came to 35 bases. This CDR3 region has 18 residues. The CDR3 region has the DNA TGTGCCACCACCCAAGATTATCCAACGCAGATTTGGGGGATCGGCTACACCTTC. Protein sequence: CATTQDYPTQIWGIGYTF. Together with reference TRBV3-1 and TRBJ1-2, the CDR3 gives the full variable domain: DTAVSQTPKYLVTQMGNDKSIKCEQNLGHDTMYWYKQDSKKFLKIMFSYNNKELIINETVPNRFSPKSPDKAHLNLHINSLELGDSAVYFCATTQDYPTQIWGIGYTFGSGTRLTVV.

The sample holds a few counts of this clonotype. The CDR3 DNA follows: TGTGCCAGCAGTTTAGGCACAGGCCCTGGAAACACCATATATTTT. Encoded protein: CASSLGTGPGNTIYF. The chain is built from TRBV12-3 or TRBV12-4 and TRBJ1-3, with D possibly TRBD1 on 5 matching bases. V lost 1 base and J lost 2, with 9 bases in between. The CDR3 length is 15 residues.

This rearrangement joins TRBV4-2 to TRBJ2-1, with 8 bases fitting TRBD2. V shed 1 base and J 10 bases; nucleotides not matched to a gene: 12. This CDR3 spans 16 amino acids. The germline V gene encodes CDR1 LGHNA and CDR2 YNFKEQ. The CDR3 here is CASSQVGSGRVGEQFF. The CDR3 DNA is TGTGCCAGCAGCCAAGTCGGGAGCGGGAGAGTTGGGGAGCAGTTCTTC.

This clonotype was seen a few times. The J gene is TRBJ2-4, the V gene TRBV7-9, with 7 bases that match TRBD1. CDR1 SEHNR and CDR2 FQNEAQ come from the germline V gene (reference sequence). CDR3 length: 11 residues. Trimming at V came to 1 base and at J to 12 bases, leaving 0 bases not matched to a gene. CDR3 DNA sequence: TGTGCCAGCAGCTTAGGGGACAGTCAGTACTTC. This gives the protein CASSLGDSQYF.